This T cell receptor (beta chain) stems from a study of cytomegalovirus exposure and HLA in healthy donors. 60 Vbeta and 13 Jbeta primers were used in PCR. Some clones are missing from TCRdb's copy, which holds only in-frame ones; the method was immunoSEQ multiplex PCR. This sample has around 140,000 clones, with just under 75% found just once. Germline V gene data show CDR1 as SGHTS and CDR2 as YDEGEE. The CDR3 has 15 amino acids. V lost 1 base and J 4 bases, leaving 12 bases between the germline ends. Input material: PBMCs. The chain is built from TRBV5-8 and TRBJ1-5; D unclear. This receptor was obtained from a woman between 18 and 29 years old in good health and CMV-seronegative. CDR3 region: CASSLRLTPNQPQHF. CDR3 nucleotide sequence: TGTGCCAGCAGCTTGCGACTGACTCCTAATCAGCCCCAGCATTTT.